The following is a T cell receptor (beta chain) sequence with its context. This specimen comes from a study of blood T cell repertoires in COVID-19. The wider study: Samples of COVID-19 (acute and convalescent) were obtained from the United States, Italy and Spain. T cells, B-cell-depleted T cells, or PBMCs provided the cDNA or gDNA that served as material.

This CDR3 is built from 14 residues. CDR1 and CDR2 (germline): SGHRS, YFSETQ. Trimming removed 4 bases from V and 1 base from J, with 11 bases in between. Original methodology: Using reference gene primer amplification, nucleated cell counts were estimated. The data were produced by immunoSEQ multiplex PCR, yet TCRdb's version contains in-frame clones alone and is incomplete. The V and J calls and clone size were taken over from that table, and D and trimming were inferred from the DNA. The repertoire has approximately 300,000 clones, about 89% of them found once; the top ten carry 5% to 7%. This chain joins TRBV5-1 and TRBJ1-1; D call uncertain. The specimen sequenced was peripheral blood. This TCR was sampled from a man aged 18 to 29 who had recovered from COVID-19. The CDR3 DNA follows: TGCGCCAGCAGCGTCGTAGCGACGAACACTGAAGCTTTCTTT. Translation: CASSVVATNTEAFF.